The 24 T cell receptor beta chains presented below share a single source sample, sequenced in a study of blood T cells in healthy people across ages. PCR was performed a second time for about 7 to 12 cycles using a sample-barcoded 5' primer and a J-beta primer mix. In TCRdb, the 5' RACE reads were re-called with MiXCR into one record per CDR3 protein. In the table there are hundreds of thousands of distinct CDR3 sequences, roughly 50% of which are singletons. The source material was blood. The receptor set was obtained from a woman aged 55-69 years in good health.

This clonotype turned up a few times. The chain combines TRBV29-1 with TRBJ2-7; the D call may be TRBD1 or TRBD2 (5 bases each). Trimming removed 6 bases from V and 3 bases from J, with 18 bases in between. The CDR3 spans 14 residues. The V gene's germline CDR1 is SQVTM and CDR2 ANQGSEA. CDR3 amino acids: CSVGEPGFSYEQYF. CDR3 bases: TGCAGCGTGGGGGAACCGGGTTTCAGCTACGAGCAGTACTTC.

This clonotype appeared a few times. This chain's CDR3 is CASSYATGGAEEKLFF. DNA of the CDR3: TGTGCCAGCAGTTACGCTACTGGGGGGGCTGAAGAAAAACTGTTTTTT. The chain links TRBV6-6 to TRBJ1-4, with a possible D match to TRBD1 (6 bases). Per the germline V gene, CDR1 is MNHNY and CDR2 is SVGAGI (reference sequence). Trimming removed 2 bases at V and 8 bases at J, with 18 bases between. CDR3 length equals 16 residues.

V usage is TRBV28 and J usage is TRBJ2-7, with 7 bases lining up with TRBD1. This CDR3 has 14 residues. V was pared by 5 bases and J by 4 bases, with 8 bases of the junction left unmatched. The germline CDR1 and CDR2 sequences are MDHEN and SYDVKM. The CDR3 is CASSPTGPLYEQYF. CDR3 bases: TGTGCCAGCAGTCCGACAGGGCCCCTTTACGAGCAGTACTTC.

CDR3 in amino acids: CAIKAGLAQETQYF. CDR3 coding DNA: TGTGCCATCAAAGCTGGGCTAGCCCAAGAGACCCAGTACTTC. J is TRBJ2-5 and V is TRBV10-3, with D perhaps TRBD2 (5 bases). The CDR3 length is 14 residues. V lost 7 bases and J 1 base, leaving 13 bases between the germline ends. Germline V CDR1 and CDR2: ENHRY, SYGVKD.

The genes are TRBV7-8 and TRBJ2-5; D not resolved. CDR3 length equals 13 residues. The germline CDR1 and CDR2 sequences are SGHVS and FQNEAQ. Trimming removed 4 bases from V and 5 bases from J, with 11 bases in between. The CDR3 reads CASSSVLRETQYF. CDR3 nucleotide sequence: TGTGCCAGCAGCTCAGTCTTACGTGAGACCCAGTACTTC.

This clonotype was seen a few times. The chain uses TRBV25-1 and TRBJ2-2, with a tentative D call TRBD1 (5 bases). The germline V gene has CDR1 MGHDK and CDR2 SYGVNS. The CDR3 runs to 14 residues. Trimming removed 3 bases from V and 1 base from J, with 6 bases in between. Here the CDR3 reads CASSDRVNTGELFF. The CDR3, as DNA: TGTGCCAGCAGTGACAGGGTGAACACCGGGGAGCTGTTTTTT.

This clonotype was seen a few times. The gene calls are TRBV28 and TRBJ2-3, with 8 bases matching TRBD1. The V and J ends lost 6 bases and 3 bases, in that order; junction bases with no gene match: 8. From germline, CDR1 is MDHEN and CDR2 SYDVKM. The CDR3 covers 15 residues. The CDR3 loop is CASSQRTGYTDTQYF. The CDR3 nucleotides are TGTGCCAGCAGCCAGAGGACAGGGTATACAGATACGCAGTATTTT.

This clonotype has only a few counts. CDR3 protein: CASSGGAWGEKLFF. DNA of the CDR3: TGTGCCAGCAGTGGGGGGGCATGGGGAGAAAAACTGTTTTTT. The chain combines TRBV27 with TRBJ1-4; D is perhaps TRBD1 (6 bases). Germline V CDR1 and CDR2: MNHEY, SMNVEV (reference sequence). CDR3 length equals 14 residues. V lost 5 bases to trimming and J lost 8 bases, with 15 bases between them.

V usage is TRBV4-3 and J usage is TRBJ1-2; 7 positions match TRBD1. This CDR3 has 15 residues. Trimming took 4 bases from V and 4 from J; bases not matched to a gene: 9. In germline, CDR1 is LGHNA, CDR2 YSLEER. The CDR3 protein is CASSRATGPGYGYTF. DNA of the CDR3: TGCGCCAGCAGCCGCGCGACAGGGCCAGGCTATGGCTACACCTTC.

In nucleotides, the CDR3 is TGTGCCAGCAGTTTCGTAGGGGAGCAGTACTTC. Its protein product is CASSFVGEQYF. The chain employs TRBV12-3 or TRBV12-4 and TRBJ2-7; D ambiguous. V lost 3 bases and J 7 bases, leaving 7 bases between the germline ends. The CDR3 runs to 11 residues.

The CDR3 here is CASSQAGDGGYTF. The CDR3 DNA follows: TGTGCCAGCAGCCAGGCTGGCGATGGCGGCTACACCTTC. The chain uses TRBV7-2 and TRBJ1-2; D is ambiguous. V shed 5 bases and J shed 8 bases, with 15 bases lying between them. Germline V gives CDR1 SGHTA, CDR2 FQGNSA. CDR3 length: 13 residues.

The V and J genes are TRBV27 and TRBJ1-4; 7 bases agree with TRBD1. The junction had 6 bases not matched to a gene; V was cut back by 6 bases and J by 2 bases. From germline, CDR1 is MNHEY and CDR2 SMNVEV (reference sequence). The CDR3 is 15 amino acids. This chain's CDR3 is CASRGTGATNEKLFF. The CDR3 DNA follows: TGTGCCAGCAGGGGAACAGGGGCCACTAATGAAAAACTGTTTTTT.

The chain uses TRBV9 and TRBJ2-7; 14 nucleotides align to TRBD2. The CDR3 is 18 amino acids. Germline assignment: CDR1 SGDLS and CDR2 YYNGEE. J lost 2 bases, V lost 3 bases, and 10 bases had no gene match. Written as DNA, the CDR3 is TGTGCCAGCAGCGCGTTAACGGGACTAGCGGGAGCGCCCTACGAGCAGTACTTC. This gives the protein CASSALTGLAGAPYEQYF.

The CDR3 coding sequence is TGCAGTGCTAGATCTACAGCGGGAGATAGTTACAATGAGCAGTTCTTC. Residues: CSARSTAGDSYNEQFF. The chain has TRBV20-1 and TRBJ2-1; 8 nucleotides agree with TRBD2. There are 16 residues in the CDR3. J lost 4 bases, V lost 2 bases, and 10 bases had no gene match. Germline values: CDR1 DFQATT, CDR2 SNEGSKA (reference sequence).

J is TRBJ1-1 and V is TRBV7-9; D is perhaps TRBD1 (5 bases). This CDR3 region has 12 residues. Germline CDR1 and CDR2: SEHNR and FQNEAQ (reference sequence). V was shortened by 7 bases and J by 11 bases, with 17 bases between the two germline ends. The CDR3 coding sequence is TGTGCCAGCACCCAAGTGGGGCGGGGGGCTTTCTTT. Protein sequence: CASTQVGRGAFF.

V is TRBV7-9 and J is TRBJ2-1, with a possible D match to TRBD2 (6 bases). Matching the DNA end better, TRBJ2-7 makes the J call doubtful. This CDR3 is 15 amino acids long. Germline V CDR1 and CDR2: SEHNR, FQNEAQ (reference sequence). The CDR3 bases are TGTGCCAGCATCCTTAGCGGAGGAGCAGTCCACGAGCAGTACTTC. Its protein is CASILSGGAVHEQYF.

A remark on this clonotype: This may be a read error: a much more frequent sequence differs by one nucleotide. CDR3 in DNA: TGCAGTGCTAGATCTGGGACTAGTCCGGAGACCCAGTACTTC. The encoded protein is CSARSGTSPETQYF. This chain links TRBV20-1 with TRBJ2-5, with 8 positions matching TRBD2. The CDR3 contains 14 residues. The J segment lost 5 bases and the V segment lost 2 bases, leaving 7 bases of the junction unmatched. Looked up from germline, CDR1 is DFQATT and CDR2 is SNEGSKA (reference sequence).

CDR3 protein: CSARHPTDTQYF. The CDR3 nucleotides are TGCAGTGCTAGACACCCCACAGATACGCAGTATTTT. The chain is built from TRBV20-1 and TRBJ2-3; unclear D gene. The germline V and J ends were trimmed by 2 bases and 2 bases, with 5 bases remaining between them. There are 12 residues in the CDR3. The V gene's germline CDR1 is DFQATT and CDR2 SNEGSKA (reference sequence).

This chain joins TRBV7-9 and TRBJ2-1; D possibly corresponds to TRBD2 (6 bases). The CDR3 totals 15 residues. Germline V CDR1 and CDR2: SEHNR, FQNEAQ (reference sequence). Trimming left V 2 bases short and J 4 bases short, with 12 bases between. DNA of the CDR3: TGTGCCAGCAGCTTAAGGCCTAGCGTATACAATGAGCAGTTCTTC. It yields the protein CASSLRPSVYNEQFF.

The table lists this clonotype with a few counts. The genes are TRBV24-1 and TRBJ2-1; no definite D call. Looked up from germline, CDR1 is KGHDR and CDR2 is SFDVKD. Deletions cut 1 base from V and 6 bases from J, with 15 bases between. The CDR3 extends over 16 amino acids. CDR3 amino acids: CATSDLGSPAFNEQFF. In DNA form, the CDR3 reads TGTGCCACCAGTGATTTAGGATCCCCTGCGTTCAATGAGCAGTTCTTC.

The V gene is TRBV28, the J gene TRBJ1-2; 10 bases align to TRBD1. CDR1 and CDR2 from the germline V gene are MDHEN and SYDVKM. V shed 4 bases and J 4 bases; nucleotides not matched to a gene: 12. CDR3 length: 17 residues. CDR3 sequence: CASSSTSTGGGGYGYTF. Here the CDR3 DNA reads TGTGCCAGCAGTTCTACCTCGACAGGGGGCGGAGGCTATGGCTACACCTTC.

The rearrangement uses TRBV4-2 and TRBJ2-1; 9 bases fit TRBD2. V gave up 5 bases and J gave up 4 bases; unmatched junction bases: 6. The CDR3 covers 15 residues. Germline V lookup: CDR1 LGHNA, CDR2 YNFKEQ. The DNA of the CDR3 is TGTGCCAGCAGCGACCTAGCGGGATCGTACAATGAGCAGTTCTTC. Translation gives CASSDLAGSYNEQFF.

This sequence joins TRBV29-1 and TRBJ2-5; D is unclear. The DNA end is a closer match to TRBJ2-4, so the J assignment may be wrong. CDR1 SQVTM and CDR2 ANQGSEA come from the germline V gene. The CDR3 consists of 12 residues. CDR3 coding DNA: TGCAGCGTTGATGAAGGGCCGAACATTCAGTACTTC. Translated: CSVDEGPNIQYF.

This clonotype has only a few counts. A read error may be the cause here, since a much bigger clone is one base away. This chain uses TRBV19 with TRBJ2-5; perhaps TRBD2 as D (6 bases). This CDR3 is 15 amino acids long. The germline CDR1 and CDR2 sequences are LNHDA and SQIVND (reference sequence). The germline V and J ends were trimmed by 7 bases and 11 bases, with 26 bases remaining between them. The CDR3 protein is CASMPGGTRGNEQYF. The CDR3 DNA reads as TGTGCCAGTATGCCCGGCGGGACGAGGGGCAATGAGCAGTACTTC.